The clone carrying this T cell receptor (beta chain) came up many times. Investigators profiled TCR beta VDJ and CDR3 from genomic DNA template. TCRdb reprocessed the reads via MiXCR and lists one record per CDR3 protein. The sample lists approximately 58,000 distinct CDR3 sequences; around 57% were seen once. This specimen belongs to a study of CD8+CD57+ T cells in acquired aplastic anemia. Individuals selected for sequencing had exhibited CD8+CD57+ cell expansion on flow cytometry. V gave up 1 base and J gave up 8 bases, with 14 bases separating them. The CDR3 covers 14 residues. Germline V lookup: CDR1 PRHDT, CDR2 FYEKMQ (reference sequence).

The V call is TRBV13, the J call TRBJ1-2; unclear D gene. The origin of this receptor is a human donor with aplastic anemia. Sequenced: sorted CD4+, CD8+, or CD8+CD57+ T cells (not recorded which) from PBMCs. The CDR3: CASSLEGRADGYTF. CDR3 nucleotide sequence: TGTGCCAGCAGCTTAGAAGGTCGGGCAGACGGCTACACCTTC.